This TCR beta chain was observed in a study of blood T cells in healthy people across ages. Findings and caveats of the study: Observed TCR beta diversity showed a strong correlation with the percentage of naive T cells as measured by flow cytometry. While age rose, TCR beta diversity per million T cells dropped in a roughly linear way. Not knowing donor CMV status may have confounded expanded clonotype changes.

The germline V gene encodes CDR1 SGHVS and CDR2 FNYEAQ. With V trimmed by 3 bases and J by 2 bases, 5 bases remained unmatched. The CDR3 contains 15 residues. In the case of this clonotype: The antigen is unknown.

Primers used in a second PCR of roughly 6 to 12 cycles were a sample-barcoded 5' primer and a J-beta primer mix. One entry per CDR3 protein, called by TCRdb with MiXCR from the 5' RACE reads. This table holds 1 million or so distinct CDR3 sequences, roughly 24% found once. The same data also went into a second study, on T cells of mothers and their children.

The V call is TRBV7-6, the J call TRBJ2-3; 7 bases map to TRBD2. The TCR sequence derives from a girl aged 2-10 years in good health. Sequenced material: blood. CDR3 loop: CASSLTSPFTDTQYF. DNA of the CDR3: TGTGCCAGCAGCTTGACTAGCCCGTTCACAGATACGCAGTATTTT.